A selection of T cell receptor beta chains follows, all from one sample in a study of technical replicates of blood from a handful of donors. Sequenced by immunoSEQ multiplex PCR; TCRdb stores in-frame clones only, minus some. This table has approximately 51,000 clones, roughly 95% appearing once. The sequencing input was PBMCs. The receptor set was obtained from a human donor in good health. Some clones in this sample may be carry-over from other donors' samples. The CDR3 runs from the conserved cysteine through the conserved F or W. A D gene is named only where the DNA matches it firmly. For some rows the clone size is stated as once, few or many, or as a class when expanded; others skip it.

d_call j_call v_call cdr3_length clone_size cdr3_nt cdr3_aa
TRBD2 TRBJ2-7 TRBV4-1 16 . TGCGCCAGCAGCCAAGTGGTGGTAGCGGGAGTAGGAGAGCAGTACTTC CASSQVVVAGVGEQYF
TRBD2 TRBJ2-7 TRBV4-3 14 . TGCGCCAGCAGCCAGACTAGCGGGAACTACGAGCAGTACTTC CASSQTSGNYEQYF
TRBD2 TRBJ2-5 TRBV7-2 16 once TGTGCCAGCAGCCCCCAACAAGCGGGGGGTCGAGAGACCCAGTACTTC CASSPQQAGGRETQYF
. TRBJ1-2 TRBV5-5 15 . TGTGCCAGCAGCTTGAGGGGGGGCGTAAACTATGGCTACACCTTC CASSLRGGVNYGYTF
TRBD2 TRBJ2-7 TRBV10-3 19 . TGTGCCATCGGAACCTCCCCCGGGACTAGCGGCCGCGGAACCTACGAGCAGTACTTC CAIGTSPGTSGRGTYEQYF
. TRBJ1-6 TRBV5-1 14 . TGCGCCAGCAGCTTGGGGCAGGGGAATTCACCCCTCCACTTT CASSLGQGNSPLHF
TRBD1 TRBJ1-6 TRBV7-9 15 . TGTGCCAGCAGCATCCGGGACAGAGGAAATTCACCCCTCCACTTT CASSIRDRGNSPLHF
TRBD2 TRBJ2-3 TRBV4-1 17 . TGCGCCAGCAGCCGGGGGACTAGCGGGAGGGCCACAGATACGCAGTATTTT CASSRGTSGRATDTQYF
. TRBJ2-1 TRBV9 14 . TGTGCCAGCAGCTTCCGGGACTCCTACAATGAGCAGTTCTTC CASSFRDSYNEQFF
. TRBJ2-2 TRBV9 15 . TGTGCCAGCAGCCTGGGGGCAGGAGCCGCCGGGGAGCTGTTTTTT CASSLGAGAAGELFF
. TRBJ2-7 TRBV7-9 15 . TGTGCCAGCAGCTTAGCGTCTGGGAGGCCCTACGAGCAGTACTTC CASSLASGRPYEQYF
. TRBJ1-1 TRBV14 16 once TGTGCCAGCAGCCAAGCTGGGGTAGGGGTGAGCACTGAAGCTTTCTTT CASSQAGVGVSTEAFF
. TRBJ2-1 TRBV6-5 14 . TGTGCCAGCACGGCTCGGGAATCCTACAATGAGCAGTTCTTC CASTARESYNEQFF
TRBD1 TRBJ1-1 TRBV5-4 15 . TGTGCCAGCAGCTTGAACAGGGGGAGAGGGTCTGAAGCTTTCTTT CASSLNRGRGSEAFF
TRBD2 TRBJ2-3 TRBV7-8 16 . TGTGCCAGCAGCTCGGGAGCGGGAGGGCCGGGAGATACGCAGTATTTT CASSSGAGGPGDTQYF
. TRBJ1-2 TRBV7-2 15 . TGTGCCAGCAGCTTAGGGACAGACAGGCCGGTTGGCTACACCTTC CASSLGTDRPVGYTF
TRBD1 TRBJ2-5 TRBV4-1 16 once TGCGCCAGCAGCCAGCTCCCGAACAGGGGGAAGGAGACCCAGTACTTC CASSQLPNRGKETQYF
. TRBJ1-4 TRBV4-3 21 . TGCGCCAGCAGCCAAGATTGGGGGGGGCGGATTGAAGCGGTCTCGAAGAAAAAACTGTTTTTT CASSQDWGGRIEAVSKKKLFF
TRBD1 TRBJ1-6 TRBV7-9 15 . TGTGCCAGCAGCTTGTCAAGACAGGGAAATTCACCCCTCCACTTT CASSLSRQGNSPLHF
TRBD1 TRBJ1-2 TRBV5-4 14 . TGTGCCAGCAGCTTGGCAGGGGGCGACTATGGCTACACCTTC CASSLAGGDYGYTF
. TRBJ2-1 TRBV6-5 13 . TGTGCCAGCAGTTACTCGATCGCTAGCGCCGTTGTCTTC CASSYSIASAVVF
. TRBJ2-3 TRBV7-9 13 . TGTGCCAGCAGCTTAGAACAGGGAACAACGCAGTATTTT CASSLEQGTTQYF